Sequencing of this T cell receptor beta chain was carried out in a study of identical twins. The CDR3 sequence is 15 residues long. V lost 6 bases and J lost 2, with 17 bases in between. Germline V gene data show CDR1 as MNHEY and CDR2 as SMNVEV (reference sequence). TCRdb re-analysed the 5' RACE reads in MiXCR, keeping a single row per CDR3 protein. Among 540,000 or so distinct CDR3 sequences listed, 20% to 25% were seen once. The same specimen was also included in a second study, on yellow fever vaccine responses in identical twins.

The sequencing input was CD4+ T cells sorted from blood. This receptor was obtained from a woman between 18 and 30 years old in good health. The gene calls are TRBV27 and TRBJ2-7; no clear D. The CDR3 is CASSPGPPGPYEQYF. CDR3 nucleotide sequence: TGTGCCAGCAGCCCTGGACCTCCAGGACCCTACGAGCAGTACTTC.